The rows below give T cell receptor beta chains drawn from one sample of a study of CD8 T cells in Susac syndrome. TCRdb redid the calling of the immunoSEQ multiplex PCR reads with MiXCR, one entry per CDR3 protein. The sample lists 250,000 to 300,000 distinct CDR3 sequences; 85% were seen once. What was sequenced was CD8+ T cells from PBMCs. These receptors were obtained from a human donor with multiple sclerosis. CDR3s include the opening cysteine and the closing phenylalanine or tryptophan.

>TRBJ2-2|TRBV27
CASSFLAANTGELFF
>TRBJ2-2|TRBV4-3
CASSQVFKGANTGELFF
>TRBJ1-1|TRBV28
CASSRPDSITEAFF
>TRBJ2-1|TRBV7-9
CASSPPLAGGNEQFF
>TRBJ2-2|TRBV6-5
CASSHSGSWAGELFF
>TRBJ1-1|TRBV6-2/TRBV6-3
CASSYSPSTEAFF
>TRBJ2-3|TRBV12-3/TRBV12-4
CASSLGTSGLTDTQYF
>TRBJ2-7|TRBV4-3
CASSQDRVGDGSYEQYF
>TRBJ2-5|TRBV6-5
CASSSGPGETQYF
>TRBJ2-5|TRBV24-1
CATSETLGLAGGRQETQYF
>TRBJ2-5|TRBV25-1
CASSEDSSRVWETQYF
>TRBJ1-1|TRBV19
CASKTGEAAFF
>TRBJ1-2|TRBV27
CASRSTGGSNYGYTF
>TRBJ2-7|TRBV4-3
CASSQEVRDRGPYEQYF
>TRBJ2-7|TRBV3-1
CASSHGRDRVGEQYF
>TRBJ2-7|TRBV25-1
CASSEGHKSYEQYF